These 28 T cell receptor beta chains were all obtained from the same sample, sequenced in a study of radiation and T cells in renal cell carcinoma. Specified time point: blood 4 weeks post-SBRT, at nephrectomy. Regarding treatment: 15 Gy SBRT to primary tumor, nephrectomy 4 weeks later. TCRdb keeps only in-frame clones here, not all; method: immunoSEQ multiplex PCR. The sample shows approximately 86,000 clones, around four fifths of them seen only once. The sample in question was blood, obtained from a patient whose treatment included radiotherapy and nephrectomy. All receptors come from a man in his forties or fifties with renal cell carcinoma.

The gene calls are TRBV11-3 and TRBJ1-5; TRBD1 might be the D (5 bases). The germline V gene encodes CDR1 SGHNT and CDR2 YENEEA. The germline V and J ends were trimmed by 1 base and 6 bases, with 22 bases remaining between them. The CDR3 consists of 18 residues. The CDR3 nucleotides are TGTGCCAGCAGCTTAGGGTGGAGCCGGGACCCCAATACTCAGCCCCAGCATTTT. Translation gives CASSLGWSRDPNTQPQHF.

This clone was observed a single time. The chain joins TRBV7-6 to TRBJ2-7, with TRBD2 identical over 11 bases. CDR1 SGHVS and CDR2 FNYEAQ come from the germline V gene. With V trimmed by 5 bases and J by 4 bases, 4 bases remained unmatched. This CDR3 region has 14 residues. The CDR3 region is CASSPRLAGYEQYF. DNA of the CDR3: TGTGCCAGCAGCCCTAGACTAGCGGGGTACGAGCAGTACTTC.

The rearrangement joins TRBV4-1 to TRBJ2-7; TRBD2 agrees at 11 bases. Germline V gene data show CDR1 as MGHRA and CDR2 as YSYEKL. CDR3 length: 16 amino acids. V was clipped by 1 base and J by 4 bases; unmatched bases: 6. CDR3 protein: CASSQAATSGKYEQYF. The CDR3 bases are TGCGCCAGCAGCCAAGCCGCGACTAGCGGGAAGTACGAGCAGTACTTC.

The chain has TRBV5-1 and TRBJ2-2; D unclear. The CDR3 length is 15 residues. Germline-derived CDR1 and CDR2 are SGHRS and YFSETQ. The germline V and J ends were trimmed by 0 bases and 6 bases, with 12 bases remaining between them. CDR3 in DNA: TGCGCCAGCAGCTTGGACAACGACGCATCCGGGGAGCTGTTTTTT. The encoded protein is CASSLDNDASGELFF.

In DNA form, the CDR3 reads TGTGCCAGCAGTGACTCGGGGCAGGGGATCTACGAGCAGTACTTC. This encodes CASSDSGQGIYEQYF. The rearrangement uses TRBV6-4 and TRBJ2-7; weak D call: TRBD1 (6 bases). CDR3 size: 15 residues. Looked up from germline, CDR1 is MRHNA and CDR2 is SNTAGT. V lost 0 bases and J lost 3, with 12 bases in between.

The chain uses TRBV6-5 and TRBJ2-7, with TRBD2 matching over 11 bases. This CDR3 has 16 residues. With 4 bases clipped from V and 3 bases from J, the junction kept 8 bases outside the gene matches. Germline values: CDR1 MNHEY, CDR2 SVGAGI. CDR3 DNA: TGTGCCAGCAGTTCGGGACTAGCGGCACTCCTCTACGAGCAGTACTTC. It is translated as CASSSGLAALLYEQYF.

This clone is a singleton in its sample. The rearrangement uses TRBV28 and TRBJ2-7; tentative D call: TRBD2 (6 bases). The CDR3 has 14 residues. The V end lost 7 bases, the J end lost 3 bases, and 16 bases lay between the germline ends. Per the germline V gene, CDR1 is MDHEN and CDR2 is SYDVKM. The CDR3 loop is CASTRQYGSYEQYF. CDR3 nucleotides: TGTGCCAGCACCCGACAATACGGGAGCTACGAGCAGTACTTC. Looking up the rest from reference TRBV28 and TRBJ2-7 gives the full variable domain: DVKVTQSSRYLVKRTGEKVFLECVQDMDHENMFWYRQDPGLGLRLIYFSYDVKMKEKGDIPEGYSVSREKKERFSLILESASTNQTSMYLCASTRQYGSYEQYFGPGTRLTVT.

This rearrangement joins TRBV2 to TRBJ1-1; D is uncertain. V gave up 4 bases and J gave up 13 bases, with 19 bases separating them. This CDR3 has 13 residues. Germline loops: CDR1 SNHLY, CDR2 FYNNEI. CDR3 coding DNA: TGTGCCAGCAGTGTGGCTACGGAGGACCCTCGTTTCTTT. As protein: CASSVATEDPRFF.

The chain combines TRBV6-1 with TRBJ1-5; D unclear. The CDR3 is 12 amino acids. Trimming removed 6 bases at V and 3 bases at J, with 6 bases between. The germline V gene encodes CDR1 MNHNS and CDR2 SASEGT. The CDR3 nucleotides are TGTGCCAGCAGGGTCACCAATCAGCCCCAGCATTTT. Amino acids: CASRVTNQPQHF.

The genes are TRBV6-6 and TRBJ2-6; D is unclear. Germline V gene sequence: CDR1 MNHNY, CDR2 SVGAGI (reference sequence). The CDR3 has 16 amino acids. V lost 0 bases and J 0 bases, leaving 6 bases between the germline ends. The CDR3 region is CASSYSSASGANVLTF. CDR3 in DNA: TGTGCCAGCAGTTACTCGAGCGCCTCTGGGGCCAACGTCCTGACTTTC.

This clone appeared a single time. The CDR3 DNA is TGTGCCAGCAGCTTACTGTCAGCGGGGGGGCGCAATGAGCAGTTCTTC. This translates into CASSLLSAGGRNEQFF. The V call is TRBV7-9, the J call TRBJ2-1, with 10 bases aligning to TRBD2. V dropped 2 bases and J dropped 6; count of bases not matched to a gene: 7. This CDR3 region has 16 residues. The germline CDR1 and CDR2 sequences are SEHNR and FQNEAQ (reference sequence). The full variable domain, rest sourced from reference TRBV7-9 and TRBJ2-1, is DTGVSQNPRHKITKRGQNVTFRCDPISEHNRLYWYRQTLGQGPEFLTYFQNEAQLEKSRLLSDRFSAERPKGSFSTLEIQRTEQGDSAMYLCASSLLSAGGRNEQFFGPGTRLTVL.

CDR3 loop: CASSLRLAGAGDTQYF. DNA for the CDR3: TGTGCCAGCAGCCTCCGACTAGCGGGGGCGGGAGATACGCAGTATTTT. The chain couples TRBV11-2 to TRBJ2-3; 12 nucleotides align to TRBD2. J was trimmed by 5 bases and V by 5 bases; bases with no gene match: 8. The germline V gene encodes CDR1 SGHAT and CDR2 FQNNGV. This CDR3 has 16 residues. The full variable domain, its missing parts supplied by reference TRBV11-2 and TRBJ2-3, is EAGVAQSPRYKIIEKRQSVAFWCNPISGHATLYWYQQILGQGPKLLIQFQNNGVVDDSQLPKDRFSAERLKGVDSTLKIQPAKLEDSAVYLCASSLRLAGAGDTQYFGPGTRLTVL.

This clone was seen a single time. The chain combines TRBV5-4 with TRBJ2-7; 13 bases line up with TRBD2. This CDR3 spans 15 amino acids. Germline loops: CDR1 SGHNT, CDR2 YYREEE (reference sequence). Trimming took 4 bases from V and 9 from J; bases not matched to a gene: 10. CDR3 protein: CASSARTSGGAVQYF. The CDR3 nucleotides are TGTGCCAGCAGCGCACGGACTAGCGGGGGCGCGGTGCAGTACTTC.

This clone was recorded once. The J gene is TRBJ1-2, the V gene TRBV9; D is uncertain. The CDR3 extends over 15 amino acids. CDR1 is SGDLS, CDR2 YYNGEE, per germline. V lost 0 bases to trimming and J lost 2 bases, with 11 bases between them. The CDR3 bases are TGTGCCAGCAGCGTAGGGCTAGGAATCAACTATGGCTACACCTTC. It encodes CASSVGLGINYGYTF.

The CDR3 coding sequence is TGTGCCAGCAGCGTAGAGACAGGGATGAACACAGATACGCAGTATTTT. Translation gives CASSVETGMNTDTQYF. The J gene is TRBJ2-3, the V gene TRBV9; TRBD1 aligns across 7 bases. Per the germline V gene, CDR1 is SGDLS and CDR2 is YYNGEE. The CDR3 is 16 amino acids. V was pared by 0 bases and J by 2 bases, with 6 bases of the junction left unmatched.

The chain employs TRBV9 and TRBJ2-5, with D tentatively TRBD1 (6 bases). The germline CDR1 and CDR2 sequences are SGDLS and YYNGEE. The CDR3 loop spans 15 amino acids. V dropped 0 bases and J dropped 0 bases, with 9 bases sitting between them. CDR3 protein: CASSVGTEYQETQYF. CDR3 nucleotides: TGTGCCAGCAGCGTAGGGACAGAGTACCAAGAGACCCAGTACTTC. Looking up the rest from reference TRBV9 and TRBJ2-5 gives the full variable domain: DSGVTQTPKHLITATGQRVTLRCSPRSGDLSVYWYQQSLDQGLQFLIQYYNGEERAKGNILERFSAQQFPDLHSELNLSSLELGDSALYFCASSVGTEYQETQYFGPGTRLLVL.

The chain is built from TRBV19 and TRBJ2-5; 10 nucleotides line up with TRBD2. The junction had 10 bases not matched to a gene; V was cut back by 1 base and J by 2 bases. The CDR3 runs 18 residues. Germline V lookup: CDR1 LNHDA, CDR2 SQIVND (reference sequence). In DNA, the CDR3 is TGTGCCAGTAGTATAGCGGGTCCGGGACTAGCGAATCAAGAGACCCAGTACTTC. Protein product: CASSIAGPGLANQETQYF.

The chain recombines TRBV7-6 with TRBJ1-1; D perhaps matches TRBD1 (6 bases). This CDR3 region has 13 residues. Germline values: CDR1 SGHVS, CDR2 FNYEAQ. The V end lost 4 bases, the J end lost 8 bases, and 14 bases lay between the germline ends. The CDR3 loop is CASSSRGEGEAFF. The CDR3 DNA reads as TGTGCCAGCAGCTCCAGGGGTGAAGGGGAAGCTTTCTTT.

CDR3 loop: CASSEGQGARETQYF. The CDR3 DNA sequence: TGTGCCAGCAGTGAAGGACAGGGGGCGCGGGAGACCCAGTACTTC. V is TRBV6-1 and J is TRBJ2-5; the match to TRBD1 covers 10 bases. Germline lookup yields CDR1 MNHNS and CDR2 SASEGT. Trimming at V came to 1 base and at J to 5 bases, leaving 4 bases not matched to a gene. CDR3 length equals 15 residues.

A single count supports this clone. V and J are TRBV28 and TRBJ1-2; D remains ambiguous. From germline, CDR1 is MDHEN and CDR2 SYDVKM. V lost 5 bases and J lost 5, with 18 bases in between. CDR3 length: 15 amino acids. DNA of the CDR3: TGTGCCAGCAGTCTTTGGGGTTCTTCAGAGTATGGCTACACCTTC. Protein: CASSLWGSSEYGYTF.

This chain joins TRBV7-9 and TRBJ2-3, with 9 positions matching TRBD1. The trim removed 4 bases at V and 2 bases at J, leaving 7 bases unmatched. CDR1 is SEHNR, CDR2 FQNEAQ, per germline (reference sequence). The CDR3 covers 16 residues. The CDR3: CASSSGQGGITDTQYF. CDR3 sequence (DNA): TGTGCCAGCAGCTCGGGACAGGGAGGTATCACAGATACGCAGTATTTT.

The chain uses TRBV19 and TRBJ2-5, with D tentatively TRBD2 (6 bases). This CDR3 spans 13 amino acids. Germline V gene lookup returns CDR1 LNHDA and CDR2 SQIVND (reference sequence). Trimming removed 3 bases from V and 7 bases from J, with 12 bases in between. The chain's CDR3 is CASSITGRGTQYF. The CDR3 DNA reads as TGTGCCAGTAGTATTACCGGGCGGGGGACCCAGTACTTC.

As DNA, the CDR3 is TGTGCCAGCAGCCTCCGGACAGGGGCATATGGCTACACCTTC. It yields the protein CASSLRTGAYGYTF. The genes are TRBV7-6 and TRBJ1-2, with TRBD1 matching over 9 bases. Germline V gene lookup returns CDR1 SGHVS and CDR2 FNYEAQ. This CDR3 spans 14 amino acids. The V gene end was trimmed by 5 bases and the J gene end by 5 bases; junction bases not matched to a gene: 6. The full variable domain, in which reference TRBV7-6 and TRBJ1-2 provide the parts outside the CDR3, is GAGVSQSPRYKVTKRGQDVALRCDPISGHVSLYWYRQALGQGPEFLTYFNYEAQQDKSGLPNDRFSAERPEGSISTLTIQRTEQRDSAMYRCASSLRTGAYGYTFGSGTRLTVV.

The chain recombines TRBV29-1 with TRBJ2-5, with 9 bases aligning to TRBD2. V lost 4 bases, J lost 5 bases, and 8 bases stayed unmatched. This CDR3 is 14 amino acids long. Germline V CDR1 and CDR2: SQVTM, ANQGSEA. CDR3 nucleotide sequence: TGCAGCGTTGCCAGTTCTAGCGGGGTGGAGACCCAGTACTTC. It yields the protein CSVASSSGVETQYF.

The gene calls are TRBV6-5 and TRBJ1-5, with a tentative D call TRBD1 (5 bases). The ends were cut back, 6 bases at V and 6 bases at J, with 15 bases in the middle. The CDR3 totals 14 residues. Per germline, CDR1 MNHEY and CDR2 SVGAGI. The CDR3 DNA follows: TGTGCCAGCAGCCCCGACAGAGATGGTCAGCCCCAGCATTTT. Protein sequence: CASSPDRDGQPQHF.

The gene calls are TRBV2 and TRBJ1-4, with D uncertain. The germline gives CDR1 SNHLY, CDR2 FYNNEI. This CDR3 is built from 14 residues. The ends were cut back, 6 bases at V and 4 bases at J, with 12 bases in the middle. CDR3: CASSERPDNEKLFF. As DNA, the CDR3 is TGTGCCAGCAGCGAAAGGCCCGATAATGAAAAACTGTTTTTT.

This clone has more than one count but fewer than ten. V gene TRBV9 combines with J gene TRBJ1-1, with a weak D call TRBD1 (6 bases). The V end was cut by 1 base, the J end by 8 bases, with 15 bases between. Germline V gene data show CDR1 as SGDLS and CDR2 as YYNGEE. The CDR3 runs to 14 residues. The CDR3 region is CASSVSLNTGEAFF. The CDR3 DNA reads as TGTGCCAGCAGCGTATCCCTCAATACAGGGGAAGCTTTCTTT. Together with reference TRBV9 and TRBJ1-1, the CDR3 gives the full variable domain: DSGVTQTPKHLITATGQRVTLRCSPRSGDLSVYWYQQSLDQGLQFLIQYYNGEERAKGNILERFSAQQFPDLHSELNLSSLELGDSALYFCASSVSLNTGEAFFGQGTRLTVV.

This sequence joins TRBV9 and TRBJ2-1; the match to TRBD2 covers 7 bases. This CDR3 comprises 15 residues. CDR1 SGDLS and CDR2 YYNGEE come from the germline V gene. V shed 2 bases and J 3 bases; nucleotides not matched to a gene: 5. The CDR3 region has the DNA TGTGCCAGCAGCGTTCTAGCGGACGTCTACAATGAGCAGTTCTTC. It translates to CASSVLADVYNEQFF.